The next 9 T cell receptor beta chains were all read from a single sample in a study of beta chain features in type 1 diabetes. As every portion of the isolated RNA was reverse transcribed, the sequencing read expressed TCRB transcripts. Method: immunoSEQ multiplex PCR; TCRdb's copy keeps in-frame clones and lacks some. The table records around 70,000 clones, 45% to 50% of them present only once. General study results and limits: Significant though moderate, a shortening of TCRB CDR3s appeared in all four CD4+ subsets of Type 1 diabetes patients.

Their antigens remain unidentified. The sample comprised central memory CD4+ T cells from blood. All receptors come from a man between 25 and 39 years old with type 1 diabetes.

CDR3 bases: TGTGCCTGGGGACAGGGTAAATCTGGGGCCAACGTCCTGACTTTC. Its protein is CAWGQGKSGANVLTF. The rearrangement uses TRBV30 and TRBJ2-6; 8 bases line up with TRBD1. Unmatched junction bases numbered 4, after V lost 5 bases and J lost 1 base. The germline CDR1 and CDR2 sequences are GTSNPN and SVGIG (reference sequence). The CDR3 runs to 15 residues.

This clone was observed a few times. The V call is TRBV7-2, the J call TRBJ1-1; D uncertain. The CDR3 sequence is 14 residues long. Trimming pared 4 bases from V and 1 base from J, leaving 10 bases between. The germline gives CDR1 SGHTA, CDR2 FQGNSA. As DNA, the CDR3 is TGTGCCAGCAGCTCACGGAGCTCGAACACTGAAGCTTTCTTT. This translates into CASSSRSSNTEAFF.

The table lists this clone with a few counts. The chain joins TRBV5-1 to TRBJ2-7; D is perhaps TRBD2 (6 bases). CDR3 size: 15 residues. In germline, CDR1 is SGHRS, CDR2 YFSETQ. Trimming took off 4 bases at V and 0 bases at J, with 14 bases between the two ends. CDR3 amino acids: CASSRAVAASYEQYF. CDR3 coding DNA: TGCGCCAGCAGCCGGGCGGTAGCGGCCTCCTACGAGCAGTACTTC.

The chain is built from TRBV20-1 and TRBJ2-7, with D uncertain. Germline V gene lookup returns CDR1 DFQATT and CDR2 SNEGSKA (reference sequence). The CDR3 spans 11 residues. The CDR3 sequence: CTPESSYEQYF. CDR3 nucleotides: TGCACCCCTGAGTCTTCCTACGAGCAGTACTTC.

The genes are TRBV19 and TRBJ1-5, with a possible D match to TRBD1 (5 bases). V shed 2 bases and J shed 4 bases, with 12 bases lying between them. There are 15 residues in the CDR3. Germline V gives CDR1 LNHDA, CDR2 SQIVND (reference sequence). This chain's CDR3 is CASSITVGGNQPQHF. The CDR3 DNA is TGTGCCAGTAGTATAACGGTGGGGGGTAATCAGCCCCAGCATTTT.

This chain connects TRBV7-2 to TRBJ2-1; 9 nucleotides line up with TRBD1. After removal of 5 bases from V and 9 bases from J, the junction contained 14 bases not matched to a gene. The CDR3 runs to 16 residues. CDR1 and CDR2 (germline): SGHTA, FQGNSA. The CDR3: CASSQKTGTGSGEQFF. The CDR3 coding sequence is TGTGCCAGCAGCCAAAAAACCGGGACAGGGAGCGGTGAGCAGTTCTTC. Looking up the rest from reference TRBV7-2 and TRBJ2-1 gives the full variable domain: GAGVSQSPSNKVTEKGKDVELRCDPISGHTALYWYRQSLGQGLEFLIYFQGNSAPDKSGLPSDRFSAERTGGSVSTLTIQRTQQEDSAVYLCASSQKTGTGSGEQFFGPGTRLTVL.

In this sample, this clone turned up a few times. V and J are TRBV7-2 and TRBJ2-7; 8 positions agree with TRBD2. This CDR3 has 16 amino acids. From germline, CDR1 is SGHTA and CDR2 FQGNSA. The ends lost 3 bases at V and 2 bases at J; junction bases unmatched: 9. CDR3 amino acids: CASSFSSGRIPYEQYF. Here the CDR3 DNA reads TGTGCCAGCAGCTTCTCAAGCGGGAGAATCCCCTACGAGCAGTACTTC.

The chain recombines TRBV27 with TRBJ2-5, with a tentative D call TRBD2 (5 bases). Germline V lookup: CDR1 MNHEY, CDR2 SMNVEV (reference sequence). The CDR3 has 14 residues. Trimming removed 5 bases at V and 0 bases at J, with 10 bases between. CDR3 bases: TGTGCCAGCAGTACCGCCGGGAACCAAGAGACCCAGTACTTC. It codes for CASSTAGNQETQYF.

This CDR3 is CASSPGRGGETQYF. CDR3 sequence (DNA): TGTGCCAGCAGCCCCGGGAGGGGAGGGGAGACCCAGTACTTC. This rearrangement joins TRBV7-9 to TRBJ2-5; 8 bases fit TRBD2. Germline CDR1 is SEHNR and CDR2 is FQNEAQ (reference sequence). The V and J ends lost 5 bases and 5 bases, in that order; junction bases with no gene match: 7. This CDR3 contains 14 residues.